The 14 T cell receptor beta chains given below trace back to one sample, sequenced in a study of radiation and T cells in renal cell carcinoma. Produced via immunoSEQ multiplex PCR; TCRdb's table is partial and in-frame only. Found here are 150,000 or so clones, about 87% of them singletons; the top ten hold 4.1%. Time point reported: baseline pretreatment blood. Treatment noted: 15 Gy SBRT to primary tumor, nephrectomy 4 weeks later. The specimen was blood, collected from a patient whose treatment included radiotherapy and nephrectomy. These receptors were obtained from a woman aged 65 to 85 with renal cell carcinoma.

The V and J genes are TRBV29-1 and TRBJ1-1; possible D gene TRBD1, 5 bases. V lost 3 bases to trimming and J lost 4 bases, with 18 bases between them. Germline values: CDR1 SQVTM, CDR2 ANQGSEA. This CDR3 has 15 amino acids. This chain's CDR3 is CSVEARAVRTTEAFF. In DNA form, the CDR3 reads TGCAGCGTTGAGGCCAGGGCGGTTAGGACCACTGAAGCTTTCTTT. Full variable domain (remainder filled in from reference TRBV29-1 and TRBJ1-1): SAVISQKPSRDICQRGTSLTIQCQVDSQVTMMFWYRQQPGQSLTLIATANQGSEATYESGFVIDKFPISRPNLTFSTLTVSNMSPEDSSIYLCSVEARAVRTTEAFFGQGTRLTVV.

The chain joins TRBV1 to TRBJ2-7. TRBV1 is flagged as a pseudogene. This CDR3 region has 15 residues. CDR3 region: CTSSQGDHGPYEQYF. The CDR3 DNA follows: TGCACCAGCAGCCAAGGGGACCACGGCCCCTACGAGCAGTACTTC.

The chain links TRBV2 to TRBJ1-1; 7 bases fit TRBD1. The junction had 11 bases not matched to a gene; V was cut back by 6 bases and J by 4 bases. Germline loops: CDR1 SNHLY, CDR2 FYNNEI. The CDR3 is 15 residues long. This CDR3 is CASRGAGGVGTEAFF. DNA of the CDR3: TGTGCCAGCAGGGGGGCAGGGGGAGTGGGCACTGAAGCTTTCTTT.

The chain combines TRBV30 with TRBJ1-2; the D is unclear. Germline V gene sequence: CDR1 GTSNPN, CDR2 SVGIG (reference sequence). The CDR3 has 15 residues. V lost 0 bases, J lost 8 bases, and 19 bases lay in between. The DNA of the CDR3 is TGTGCCTGGAGTGTACTAAGGCGGTTTGTGGAAGGCTACACCTTC. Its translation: CAWSVLRRFVEGYTF. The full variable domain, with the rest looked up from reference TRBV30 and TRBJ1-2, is SQTIHQWPATLVQPVGSPLSLECTVEGTSNPNLYWYRQAAGRGLQLLFYSVGIGQISSEVPQNLSASRPQDRQFILSSKKLLLSDSGFYLCAWSVLRRFVEGYTFGSGTRLTVV.

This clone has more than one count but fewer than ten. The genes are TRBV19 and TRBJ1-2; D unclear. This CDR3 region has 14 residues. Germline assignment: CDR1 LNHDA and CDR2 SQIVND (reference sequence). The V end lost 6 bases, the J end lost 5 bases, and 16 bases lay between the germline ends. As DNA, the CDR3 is TGTGCCAGTAGAATATCTGCGACGGGTTATGGCTACACCTTC. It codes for CASRISATGYGYTF.

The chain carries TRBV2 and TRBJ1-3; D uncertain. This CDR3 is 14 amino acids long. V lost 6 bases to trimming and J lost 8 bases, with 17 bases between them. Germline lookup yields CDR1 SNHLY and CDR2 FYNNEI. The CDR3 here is CASSAGSAADTIYF. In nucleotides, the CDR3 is TGTGCCAGCAGCGCCGGGTCAGCGGCGGACACCATATATTTT.

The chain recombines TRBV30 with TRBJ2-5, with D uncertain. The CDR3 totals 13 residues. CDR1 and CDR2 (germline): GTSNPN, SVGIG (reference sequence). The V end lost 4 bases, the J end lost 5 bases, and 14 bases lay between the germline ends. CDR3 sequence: CAWKHLVRETQYF. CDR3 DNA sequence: TGTGCCTGGAAACACTTAGTAAGGGAGACCCAGTACTTC.

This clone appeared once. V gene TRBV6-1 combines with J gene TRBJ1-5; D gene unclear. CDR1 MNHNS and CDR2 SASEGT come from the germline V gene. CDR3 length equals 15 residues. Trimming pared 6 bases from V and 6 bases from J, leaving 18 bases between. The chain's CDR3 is CASSPDPGIVQPQHF. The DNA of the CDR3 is TGTGCCAGCAGCCCCGACCCGGGTATTGTTCAGCCCCAGCATTTT.

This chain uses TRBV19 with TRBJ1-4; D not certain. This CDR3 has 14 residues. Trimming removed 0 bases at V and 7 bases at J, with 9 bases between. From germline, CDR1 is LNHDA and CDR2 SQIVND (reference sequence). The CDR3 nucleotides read TGTGCCAGTAGTATAGATCCCGGCACTGAAAAACTGTTTTTT. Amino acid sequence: CASSIDPGTEKLFF.

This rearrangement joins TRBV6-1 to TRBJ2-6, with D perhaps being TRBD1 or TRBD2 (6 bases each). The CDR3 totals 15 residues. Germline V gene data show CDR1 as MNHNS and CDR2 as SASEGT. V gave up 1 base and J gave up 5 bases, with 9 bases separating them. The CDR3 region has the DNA TGTGCCAGCAGTGAAGGGGGGGCGAGGGCCAACGTCCTGACTTTC. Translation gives CASSEGGARANVLTF.

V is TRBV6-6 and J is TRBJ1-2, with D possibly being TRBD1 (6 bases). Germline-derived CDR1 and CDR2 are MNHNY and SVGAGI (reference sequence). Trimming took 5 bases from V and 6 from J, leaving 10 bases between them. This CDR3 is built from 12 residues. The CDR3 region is CASSTRDNGYTF. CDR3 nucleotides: TGTGCCAGCAGTACACGGGACAATGGCTACACCTTC.

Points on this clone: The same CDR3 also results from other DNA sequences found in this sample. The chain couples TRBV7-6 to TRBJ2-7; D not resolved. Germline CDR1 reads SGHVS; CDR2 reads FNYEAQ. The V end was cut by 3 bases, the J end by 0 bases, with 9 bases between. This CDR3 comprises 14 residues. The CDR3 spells CASSFQLGSYEQYF. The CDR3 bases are TGTGCCAGCAGCTTCCAGCTTGGCTCCTACGAGCAGTACTTC.

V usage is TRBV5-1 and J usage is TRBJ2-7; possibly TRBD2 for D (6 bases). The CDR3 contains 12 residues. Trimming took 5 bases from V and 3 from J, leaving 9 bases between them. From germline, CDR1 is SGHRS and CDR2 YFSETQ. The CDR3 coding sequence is TGCGCCAGCAGGGGGACTCGCTACGAGCAGTACTTC. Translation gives CASRGTRYEQYF. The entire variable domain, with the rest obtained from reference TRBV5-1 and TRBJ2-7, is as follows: KAGVTQTPRYLIKTRGQQVTLSCSPISGHRSVSWYQQTPGQGLQFLFEYFSETQRNKGNFPGRFSGRQFSNSRSEMNVSTLELGDSALYLCASRGTRYEQYFGPGTRLTVT.

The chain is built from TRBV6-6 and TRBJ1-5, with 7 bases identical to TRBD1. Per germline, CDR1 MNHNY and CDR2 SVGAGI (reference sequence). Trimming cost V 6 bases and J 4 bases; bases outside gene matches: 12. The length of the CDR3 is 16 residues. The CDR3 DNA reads TGTGCCAGCAGGGAACCTCGACAGGGTGGAAATCAGCCCCAGCATTTT. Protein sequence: CASREPRQGGNQPQHF.